Here is one TCR beta chain with its context. PCR amplification relied on 60 Vbeta primers (plus 13 Jbeta primers). Only in-frame clones appear in the TCRdb table, and some are missing; sequencing was by immunoSEQ multiplex PCR. The table records about 130,000 clones, around 80% of them present only once. These data originate in a study of cytomegalovirus exposure and HLA in healthy donors. As for the study in general: Unique TCR beta sequences numbering approximately 120 million came from 150 million to 200 million T cells in an earlier analysis.

After removal of 5 bases from V and 2 bases from J, the junction contained 6 bases not matched to a gene. The length of the CDR3 is 16 residues. Per germline, CDR1 SGHTA and CDR2 FQGTGA. This chain uses TRBV7-3 with TRBJ2-1, with 10 bases lining up with TRBD1. This sequence was found in a man over 45 in good health and CMV-seronegative. The sequencing input was PBMCs. The chain's CDR3 is CASSLTGQGTYNEQFF. The CDR3 coding sequence is TGTGCCAGCAGCCTCACGGGACAGGGGACCTACAATGAGCAGTTCTTC. Combining the CDR3 with reference TRBV7-3 and TRBJ2-1 gives the whole variable domain GAGVSQTPSNKVTEKGKYVELRCDPISGHTALYWYRQSLGQGPEFLIYFQGTGAADDSGLPNDRFFAVRPEGSVSTLKIQRTERGDSAVYLCASSLTGQGTYNEQFFGPGTRLTVL.